The 5 T cell receptor beta chains reported below all come from one sample, sequenced in a study of T cells after yellow fever vaccination. TCRdb analysed the 5' RACE reads with MiXCR anew, one entry per CDR3 protein. This table holds about 120,000 distinct CDR3 sequences, about 16% found once. The specimen was CD8+ T cells sorted from PBMCs, collected 5 days after the yellow fever booster vaccination. Receptor source: a man younger than 35 who received the YFV17D yellow fever vaccine.

This clonotype was detected only a few times. This chain uses TRBV5-1 with TRBJ2-1, with D perhaps assigned TRBD1 or TRBD2 (5 bases each). Trimming left V 4 bases short and J 4 bases short, with 12 bases between. The germline V gene encodes CDR1 SGHRS and CDR2 YFSETQ. This CDR3 has 14 amino acids. This chain's CDR3 is CASSPGRAYNEQFF. The CDR3 nucleotides read TGCGCCAGCAGCCCGGGACGAGCTTACAATGAGCAGTTCTTC.

V and J are TRBV20-1 and TRBJ2-1; D unclear. V was pared by 5 bases and J by 4 bases, with 9 bases between. The germline gives CDR1 DFQATT, CDR2 SNEGSKA (reference sequence). CDR3 length: 12 residues. As DNA, the CDR3 is TGCAGTGCTGCGGAACCGTACAATGAGCAGTTCTTC. Translated, it gives CSAAEPYNEQFF.

CDR3 DNA: TGTGCCAGCAGCCCTCCGCCGGGGGATGTAGATACGCAGTATTTT. Translated: CASSPPPGDVDTQYF. The chain couples TRBV12-3 or TRBV12-4 to TRBJ2-3; D is perhaps TRBD2 (6 bases). The CDR3 has 15 amino acids. V lost 6 bases and J lost 5, with 18 bases in between.

The J gene is TRBJ2-1, the V gene TRBV4-1; TRBD1 might be the D (5 bases). This CDR3 has 13 amino acids. Germline loops: CDR1 MGHRA, CDR2 YSYEKL. Trimming took off 6 bases at V and 1 base at J, with 7 bases between the two ends. The CDR3 region has the DNA TGCGCCAGCAGGGGGCAGTCCTACAATGAGCAGTTCTTC. It codes for CASRGQSYNEQFF.

The rearrangement uses TRBV6-1 and TRBJ1-5; D is undetermined. V dropped 3 bases and J dropped 4 bases, with 13 bases sitting between them. This CDR3 comprises 15 residues. Germline V gene lookup returns CDR1 MNHNS and CDR2 SASEGT. The CDR3 reads CASSDGRSENQPQHF. In nucleotides, the CDR3 is TGTGCCAGCAGTGACGGCAGGTCGGAAAATCAGCCCCAGCATTTT.